Sequencing of this TCR beta chain was carried out in a study of blood T cell repertoires in COVID-19. In the study overall: The origin of the acute and convalescent COVID-19 samples was the United States, Italy and Spain.

Germline V gives CDR1 SGDLS, CDR2 YYNGEE. There are 19 residues in the CDR3. V shed 4 bases, J shed 1 base, and the junction held 18 bases outside the gene matches. Data came from immunoSEQ multiplex PCR; TCRdb stores just in-frame clones and leaves some out. There are fewer than 130,000 clones in the sample; about 70% occur only once, and under 10% lies in the top ten. This receptor was taken from a woman aged 55 to 70 with acute or convalescent COVID-19. The rearrangement links TRBV9 to TRBJ1-2; 8 nucleotides agree with TRBD1. Sequencing input: peripheral blood. This CDR3 reads CASSPLYGQGTPLNYGYTF. CDR3 coding DNA: TGTGCCAGCAGCCCGCTTTACGGACAGGGTACCCCACTTAACTATGGCTACACCTTC.